This TCR beta chain was sequenced during a study of human T cells and chemical hapten exposure. Looking at the study overall: The variation in per-sample TCR yields arose mainly from small differences in pooled library volumes. The study's findings and limits: Counts of TCRs above 1 in 1000 frequency stayed unchanged with DPC sensitization.

Points on this clonotype: Its target is unknown.

As for time point: pre-sensitization, week 0. Treatment indicated: therapeutic diphenylcyclopropenone sensitization with weekly scalp DPC. Germline values: CDR1 SGHRS, CDR2 YFSETQ. This CDR3 comprises 12 residues. The V end was cut by 1 base, the J end by 12 bases, with 13 bases between. In TCRdb, the RACE reads were re-called with MiXCR into one record per CDR3 protein. The table shows about 250,000 distinct CDR3 sequences, with roughly 7.7% occurring only once. The rearrangement links TRBV5-1 to TRBJ1-2; D is perhaps TRBD1 (5 bases). The material sequenced was whole blood, taken in connection with sensitization to the hapten diphenylcyclopropenone (DPC). The sequence came from a man between 18 and 35 years old with alopecia areata. Some clones in this sample may be carry-over from other donors' samples. The CDR3 coding sequence is TGCGCCAGCAGCTTGTCTGCAGGGCCCCACACCTTC. Amino acids: CASSLSAGPHTF.